These T cell receptor beta chains were read from a single sample in a study of T-cell reconstitution after alpha-beta-depleted transplantation in children. TCRdb passed the PCR reads through MiXCR, listing each CDR3 protein once. The repertoire has a few hundred thousand distinct CDR3 sequences, roughly 13% of them found once; the top ten carry over 2%. This material consisted of PBMCs, mostly from graft donor cells, taken 360 days after TCRalphabeta/CD19-depleted stem cell transplant. These receptors came from a male patient between 5 and 17 years old who had a stem cell transplant for acute myeloid leukemia, so the T cells may come from the graft donor. Both conserved end residues are part of each CDR3. A D gene is named only where the DNA matches it firmly. Where a row states a size, it is once, few, many or the class of an expanded clone; other rows omit it.

abundance | d_gene | j_gene | v_gene | CDR3aa | CDR3nt
. | TRBD1 | TRBJ2-7 | TRBV5-1 | CASREQGDFYEQYF | TGCGCCAGCAGGGAACAGGGGGATTTCTACGAGCAGTACTTC
. | . | TRBJ2-1 | TRBV7-6 | CASSLSPFF | TGTGCCAGCTCCCTCTCTCCGTTCTTC
many | TRBD2 | TRBJ2-1 | TRBV20-1 | CSARTSGRPVRFF | TGCAGTGCTAGAACTAGCGGGAGGCCCGTTCGCTTCTTC
few | . | TRBJ2-7 | TRBV7-9 | CASREDTSYEQYF | TGTGCCAGCAGAGAAGACACTTCCTACGAGCAGTACTTC
many | TRBD2 | TRBJ2-7 | TRBV5-1 | CASSGEGYEQYF | TGCGCCAGCAGCGGGGAGGGCTACGAGCAGTACTTC
. | TRBD1 | TRBJ2-6 | TRBV4-3 | CASSQEGTGLHSGANVLTF | TGCGCCAGCAGCCAAGAGGGGACAGGCCTACACTCTGGGGCCAACGTCCTGACTTTC
few | TRBD2 | TRBJ2-1 | TRBV19 | CAGTTSGKPVGFEQFF | TGTGCCGGAACGACTAGCGGGAAACCCGTGGGGTTTGAGCAGTTCTTC
few | . | TRBJ1-3 | TRBV12-3/TRBV12-4 | CASSQGTLSGNTIYF | TGTGCCAGCAGTCAAGGGACACTTTCTGGAAACACCATATATTTT
. | . | TRBJ2-7 | TRBV28 | CASRTSHAGAPYEQYF | TGTGCCAGCAGGACTTCACATGCAGGGGCCCCCTACGAGCAGTACTTC
. | . | TRBJ2-3 | TRBV15 | CATPRTDTQYF | TGTGCCACTCCTCGCACAGATACGCAGTATTTT
few | . | TRBJ1-6 | TRBV20-1 | CSAREVGSALHF | TGCAGTGCTAGAGAGGTGGGATCGGCCCTCCACTTT
. | TRBD2 | TRBJ2-7 | TRBV7-6 | CASSPGTSAPHEQYF | TGTGCCAGCAGCCCCGGGACTAGCGCCCCCCACGAGCAGTACTTC
few | TRBD1 | TRBJ2-7 | TRBV20-1 | CSAHRGTYEQYF | TGCAGCGCCCACAGGGGAACCTACGAGCAGTACTTC
. | TRBD2 | TRBJ2-7 | TRBV19 | CASSISPAGGFSYEQYF | TGTGCCAGTAGTATTTCGCCAGCGGGAGGATTCTCCTACGAGCAGTACTTC
few | . | TRBJ1-5 | TRBV20-1 | CSAWAVSNQPQHF | TGCAGTGCTTGGGCGGTTAGCAATCAGCCCCAGCATTTT
. | . | TRBJ2-7 | TRBV7-2 | CASSLDRGRLVYEQYF | TGTGCCAGCAGCTTAGATCGCGGTAGGCTAGTCTACGAGCAGTACTTC
. | TRBD2 | TRBJ2-3 | TRBV7-3 | CASSLLAGASDTQYF | TGTGCCAGCAGCTTACTAGCGGGAGCTTCAGATACGCAGTATTTT
. | . | TRBJ1-1 | TRBV4-2 | CASSPHRGDIAEAFF | TGTGCCAGCAGCCCCCATCGGGGGGATATAGCTGAAGCTTTCTTT
few | TRBD2 | TRBJ2-1 | TRBV14 | CASSQFPGLAGTNEQFF | TGTGCCAGCAGCCAATTCCCGGGACTAGCGGGGACCAATGAGCAGTTCTTC
. | . | TRBJ1-1 | TRBV29-1 | CSVWTIRDTEAFF | TGCAGCGTATGGACCATCCGGGACACTGAAGCTTTCTTT
. | TRBD2 | TRBJ2-1 | TRBV7-9 | CASSLFGLAAHNEQFF | TGTGCCAGCAGCTTATTCGGACTAGCGGCGCACAATGAGCAGTTCTTC
few | . | TRBJ2-1 | TRBV29-1 | CSGSSDSYNEQFF | TGCAGCGGATCTAGCGACTCCTACAATGAGCAGTTCTTC
few | . | TRBJ2-3 | TRBV29-1 | CSVEGYRARDSTDTQYF | TGCAGCGTTGAGGGCTACAGGGCCCGTGATAGCACAGATACGCAGTATTTT
many | . | TRBJ2-7 | TRBV9 | CASSVWGEPVNEQYF | TGTGCCAGCAGCGTATGGGGGGAGCCCGTCAACGAGCAGTACTTC
few | TRBD1 | TRBJ1-2 | TRBV20-1 | CSARATGGSGYTF | TGCAGTGCTCGGGCGACAGGGGGGAGTGGCTACACCTTC
. | . | TRBJ2-3 | TRBV15 | CATSRGVLDTDTQYF | TGTGCCACCAGCAGAGGAGTCCTCGACACAGATACGCAGTATTTT
. | TRBD1 | TRBJ2-4 | TRBV19 | CASSIGAGTGGRENIQYF | TGTGCCAGTAGTATAGGTGCCGGGACAGGGGGCCGAGAAAACATTCAGTACTTC
many | . | TRBJ1-5 | TRBV12-3/TRBV12-4 | CASSLSRGNQPQHF | TGTGCCAGCAGTTTAAGTCGAGGAAATCAGCCCCAGCATTTT
. | . | TRBJ1-4 | TRBV12-3/TRBV12-4 | CASSALSPEGGEKLFF | TGTGCCAGCAGTGCCCTTTCCCCTGAAGGTGGGGAAAAACTGTTTTTT
. | . | TRBJ1-4 | TRBV28 | CASSLAGRGNEKLFF | TGTGCCAGCAGTTTAGCGGGGCGGGGTAATGAAAAACTGTTTTTT
. | . | TRBJ2-6 | TRBV20-1 | CSAREGGTPPSGANVLTF | TGCAGTGCTAGAGAGGGCGGCACCCCCCCCTCTGGGGCCAACGTCCTGACTTTC
. | . | TRBJ2-3 | TRBV28 | CASSLVGTLYTDTQYF | TGTGCCAGCAGCTTGGTCGGAACCCTTTACACAGATACGCAGTATTTT
. | TRBD2 | TRBJ2-7 | TRBV15 | CATSRDLASGRYEQYF | TGTGCCACCAGCAGAGATCTGGCTAGCGGGAGGTACGAGCAGTACTTC
many | TRBD2 | TRBJ2-1 | TRBV29-1 | CSVGLAAYNEQFF | TGCAGCGTTGGGCTAGCGGCCTACAATGAGCAGTTCTTC
few | . | TRBJ2-2 | TRBV20-1 | CSADRLDYTGELFF | TGCAGTGCTGACAGACTAGATTACACCGGGGAGCTGTTTTTT
many | TRBD2 | TRBJ2-3 | TRBV7-2 | CASSLSGLAGFTNTQYF | TGTGCCAGCAGCTTATCGGGACTAGCGGGATTCACAAATACGCAGTATTTT
many | TRBD2 | TRBJ2-1 | TRBV10-3 | CATMGGLAGRVYNEQFF | TGTGCCACCATGGGGGGACTAGCGGGGAGGGTCTACAATGAGCAGTTCTTC
few | . | TRBJ2-3 | TRBV29-1 | CSVGVYNTDTQYF | TGCAGCGTTGGAGTCTACAACACAGATACGCAGTATTTT
few | . | TRBJ2-1 | TRBV20-1 | CVRDRTGEQFF | TGCGTCCGTGACAGGACGGGTGAGCAGTTCTTC
many | TRBD1 | TRBJ2-7 | TRBV28 | CASSLTGYSYEQYF | TGTGCCAGCAGTTTGACAGGGTACTCCTACGAGCAGTACTTC
few | TRBD2 | TRBJ2-2 | TRBV15 | CATSSAPGLAGGNTGELFF | TGTGCCACCAGCAGTGCCCCGGGACTAGCGGGAGGAAACACCGGGGAGCTGTTTTTT
many | . | TRBJ2-3 | TRBV5-1 | CASSFYSGDTQYF | TGCGCCAGCAGCTTCTATAGCGGAGATACGCAGTATTTT
few | . | TRBJ2-5 | TRBV28 | CARPLGQAGETQYF | TGTGCCAGGCCCCTAGGACAAGCAGGAGAGACCCAGTACTTC
. | . | TRBJ1-4 | TRBV28 | CAVQGGSGRNEKLFF | TGTGCCGTACAGGGAGGTTCGGGACGGAATGAAAAACTGTTTTTT
. | TRBD1 | TRBJ2-3 | TRBV20-1 | CSANPGQGTDTQYF | TGCAGTGCTAACCCGGGACAGGGGACCGATACGCAGTATTTT
many | . | TRBJ2-7 | TRBV5-1 | CASSLFGDYEQYF | TGCGCCAGCAGCTTGTTTGGTGATTACGAGCAGTACTTC
. | TRBD2 | TRBJ2-7 | TRBV20-1 | CSATAGVAYEQYF | TGCAGTGCTACAGCGGGAGTAGCCTACGAGCAGTACTTC
many | TRBD2 | TRBJ2-7 | TRBV20-1 | CSASFTLDYYHHKRGTYEQYF | TGCAGTGCTAGTTTCACTCTGGACTACTACCATCATAAGCGGGGGACCTACGAGCAGTACTTC
many | TRBD1 | TRBJ2-7 | TRBV4-2 | CASSLGTALGEQYF | TGTGCCAGCAGCCTCGGGACAGCCCTCGGCGAGCAGTACTTC
once | TRBD2 | TRBJ2-7 | TRBV28 | CASSLWARLAGDSYEQYF | TGTGCCAGCAGTTTATGGGCAAGGCTAGCGGGAGACTCCTACGAGCAGTACTTC
many | . | TRBJ2-3 | TRBV6-5 | CASSREPDTQYF | TGTGCCAGCAGTCGCGAGCCCGATACGCAGTATTTT
. | TRBD2 | TRBJ2-7 | TRBV12-3/TRBV12-4 | CASSSFLAGEAYEQYF | TGTGCCAGCAGCTCCTTCTTAGCGGGAGAGGCATACGAGCAGTACTTC
many | . | TRBJ2-5 | TRBV12-3/TRBV12-4 | CASSPPRRGETQYF | TGTGCCAGCAGTCCTCCCCGCAGGGGAGAGACCCAGTACTTC
few | TRBD2 | TRBJ2-7 | TRBV2 | CASSFKLAGVGEQYF | TGTGCCAGCAGTTTCAAACTAGCGGGAGTGGGGGAGCAGTACTTC
few | TRBD1 | TRBJ2-1 | TRBV7-9 | CASSRNRGRIDEQFF | TGTGCCAGCAGCCGCAACAGGGGGCGCATCGATGAGCAGTTCTTC